This T cell receptor (beta chain) comes out of a study of T cell responses to AZD1222 COVID-19 vaccine. Study-wide results and caveats: Seropositive status at baseline applied to only five to seven AZD1222 recipients. None of the repertoires were sampled until the peak T cell response had passed.

Libraries were prepared by immunoSEQ multiplex PCR; TCRdb keeps only in-frame clonotypes and omits some of them. The table includes 130,000 to 150,000 clones, roughly 84% detected once. The germline gives CDR1 SGHRS, CDR2 YFSETQ. The CDR3 has 15 amino acids. Between the trimmed V and J ends, which lost 4 bases and 3 bases, there was a span of 14 bases. Worth noting for this clone: Its specificity is not known.

Sequencing used peripheral blood, obtained 28 days after the second AZD1222 dose. The clonotype was recovered from an adult who received the AZD1222 COVID-19 vaccine. The gene calls are TRBV5-1 and TRBJ1-5; perhaps TRBD1 as D (6 bases). The CDR3 region has the DNA TGCGCCAGCAGCCCACAGGGCCTGGACAATCAGCCCCAGCATTTT. Amino acids: CASSPQGLDNQPQHF.